This T cell receptor beta chain originates from a study of T cells expressing NK-cell markers. Study in general: According to the study, TCR beta repertoires originated from sorted CD3+CD56+NKG2C+, CD3+CD56+NKG2C- and CD3+CD56-NKG2C+ T cells. Sequencing covered eight donors, seven HCMV-seropositive and one seronegative.

Concerning this clonotype: As yet, its antigen is unknown.

TCRdb reprocessed the 5' RACE reads, with one entry per CDR3 protein and no DNA. This sample's clone table lists some 280,000 distinct CDR3 sequences. This CDR3 region has 12 residues. Germline V gives CDR1 MGHDK, CDR2 SYGVNS. Findings and caveats of the study: HCMV specificity of expanded NKG2C+ T cell clones remained unclear. Dominant NKG2C+ clonotype frequencies of roughly 1.0-8% of CD8+ T cells were measured in over five donors.

Sample: blood T cells: a sorted CD56 or NKG2C T cell subset, CD4+ or CD8+ T cells, or bulk PBMC T cells (not recorded which). The chain links TRBV25-1 to TRBJ1-6. This sequence was found in a man younger than 35 in good health. CDR3 sequence reads: CASSELFSPLHF.